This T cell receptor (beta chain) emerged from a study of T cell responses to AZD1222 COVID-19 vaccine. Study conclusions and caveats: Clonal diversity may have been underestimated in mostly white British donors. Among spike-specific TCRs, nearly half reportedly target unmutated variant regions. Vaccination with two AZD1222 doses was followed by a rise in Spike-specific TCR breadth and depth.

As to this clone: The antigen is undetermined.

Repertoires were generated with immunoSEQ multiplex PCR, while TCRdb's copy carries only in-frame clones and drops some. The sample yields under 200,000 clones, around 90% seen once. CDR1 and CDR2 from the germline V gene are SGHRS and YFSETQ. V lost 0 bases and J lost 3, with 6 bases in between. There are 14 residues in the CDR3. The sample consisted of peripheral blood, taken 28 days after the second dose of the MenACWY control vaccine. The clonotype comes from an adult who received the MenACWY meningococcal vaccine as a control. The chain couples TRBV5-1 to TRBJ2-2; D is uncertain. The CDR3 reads CASSLDGYTGELFF. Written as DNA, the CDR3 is TGCGCCAGCAGCTTGGATGGTTACACCGGGGAGCTGTTTTTT.